The T cell receptor (beta chain) described here comes from a study of preoperative IRX-2 immunotherapy in early breast cancer. This CDR3 contains 13 residues. Germline assignment: CDR1 MNHGY and CDR2 SAAAGT. Produced via immunoSEQ multiplex PCR; TCRdb's table is partial and in-frame only. The sample carries approximately 100,000 clones, around 86% recorded once. Turning to this clone: The junction departs from germline at one end; a sequencing error may be responsible.

Treatment in this sample: preoperative locoregional IRX-2 cytokine immunotherapy. The rearrangement links TRBV6-8 to TRBJ1-1; D not certain. The sample was tumor tissue, taken after IRX-2 immunotherapy. This clonotype was sampled from a human donor with breast cancer. The CDR3 DNA sequence: TGTGCCAGCAGTTACGGCATTCTCTTTGAAACTTTCTTT. Protein sequence: CASSYGILFETFF.